The 10 T cell receptor beta chains in this list originate from one sample, sequenced in a study of cytomegalovirus exposure and HLA in healthy donors. Use of 60 Vbeta and 13 Jbeta primers characterized the PCR. The data were produced by immunoSEQ multiplex PCR, yet TCRdb's version contains in-frame clones alone and is incomplete. The table records 100,000 to 150,000 clones, about 8.6% of them present only once. Sequencing was carried out using PBMCs. Every receptor here comes from a woman aged 40 to 55 in good health and CMV-seropositive.

The sample holds a few counts of this clone. The chain has TRBV2 and TRBJ1-4; no firm D call. This CDR3 region has 15 residues. Germline CDR1 and CDR2: SNHLY and FYNNEI. V gave up 3 bases and J gave up 3 bases, with 11 bases separating them. For the CDR3, the DNA is TGTGCCAGCAGTGACATCAGTTCTGCTAATGAAAAACTGTTTTTT. Translated, it gives CASSDISSANEKLFF. The full variable domain, with the rest looked up from reference TRBV2 and TRBJ1-4, is EPEVTQTPSHQVTQMGQEVILRCVPISNHLYFYWYRQILGQKVEFLVSFYNNEISEKSEIFDDQFSVERPDGSNFTLKIRSTKLEDSAMYFCASSDISSANEKLFFGSGTQLSVL.

The V and J genes are TRBV11-3 and TRBJ1-1; D ambiguous. The CDR3 is 13 residues long. Trimming removed 3 bases at V and 1 base at J, with 6 bases between. CDR1 is SGHNT, CDR2 YENEEA, per germline. CDR3 residues: CASSLVENTEAFF. The CDR3 DNA follows: TGTGCCAGCAGCTTGGTAGAGAACACTGAAGCTTTCTTT.

The chain is built from TRBV28 and TRBJ2-7; 7 nucleotides align to TRBD1. J lost 8 bases, V lost 7 bases, and 14 bases had no gene match. Germline V CDR1 and CDR2: MDHEN, SYDVKM. The CDR3 sequence is 14 residues long. Here the CDR3 reads CASIPGTALGKQYF. CDR3 bases: TGTGCCAGCATCCCCGGGACAGCGCTGGGTAAGCAGTACTTC.

This clone was observed a few times. Sequence at one end of the junction differs from germline and may be a read error. The genes are TRBV9 and TRBJ1-1; 9 bases map to TRBD1. The length of the CDR3 is 15 residues. CDR1 and CDR2 from the germline V gene are SGDLS and YYNGEE. The CDR3 DNA reads as TGTGCCAGCAGCGTGGGACAGGGCTCAAACAGTGAAGCTTTCTTT. As protein: CASSVGQGSNSEAFF.

The rearrangement joins TRBV5-6 to TRBJ2-7; 14 positions match TRBD2. The germline V gene has CDR1 SGHDT and CDR2 YYEEEE. This CDR3 comprises 18 residues. Germline trimming cut 1 base from V and 2 bases from J; bases unmatched to any gene: 8. CDR3 amino acids: CASSLFGLAGGLTYEQYF. The CDR3 DNA reads TGTGCCAGCAGCTTGTTCGGACTAGCGGGGGGTCTAACCTACGAGCAGTACTTC.

A few counts support this clone. The gene calls are TRBV9 and TRBJ1-1; no clear D gene. This CDR3 has 12 residues. Trimming pared 3 bases from V and 1 base from J, leaving 4 bases between. Germline CDR1 and CDR2: SGDLS and YYNGEE. The CDR3 DNA follows: TGTGCCAGCAGCGCCGGGAACACTGAAGCTTTCTTT. This codes for CASSAGNTEAFF.

This chain uses TRBV5-1 with TRBJ1-3; 8 bases match TRBD1. With V trimmed by 2 bases and J by 2 bases, 6 bases remained unmatched. The germline gives CDR1 SGHRS, CDR2 YFSETQ. The CDR3 contains 16 residues. The chain's CDR3 is CASSFGQGQAGNTIYF. For the CDR3, the DNA is TGCGCCAGCAGCTTCGGACAGGGACAGGCTGGAAACACCATATATTTT.

This sequence joins TRBV19 and TRBJ2-7, with D possibly TRBD2 on 6 matching bases. Germline values: CDR1 LNHDA, CDR2 SQIVND (reference sequence). V lost 5 bases, J lost 1 base, and 9 bases lay in between. The CDR3 runs 13 residues. CDR3 amino acids: CASSRGFSYEQYF. The CDR3 DNA follows: TGTGCCAGTAGTCGGGGGTTTTCCTACGAGCAGTACTTC.

In this sample, this clone turned up a few times. The chain joins TRBV19 to TRBJ2-7; 9 bases fit TRBD1. V lost 5 bases to trimming and J lost 3 bases; unmatched junction nucleotides: 5. The CDR3 loop spans 14 amino acids. CDR1 is LNHDA, CDR2 SQIVND, per germline (reference sequence). The CDR3 loop is CASSSRTGDYEQYF. In nucleotides, the CDR3 is TGTGCCAGTAGTTCGAGGACAGGGGACTACGAGCAGTACTTC. The entire variable domain, with the rest obtained from reference TRBV19 and TRBJ2-7, is as follows: DGGITQSPKYLFRKEGQNVTLSCEQNLNHDAMYWYRQDPGQGLRLIYYSQIVNDFQKGDIAEGYSVSREKKESFPLTVTSAQKNPTAFYLCASSSRTGDYEQYFGPGTRLTVT.

This chain joins TRBV7-9 and TRBJ1-1; D is unresolved. V was pared by 3 bases and J by 1 base, with 6 bases between. CDR1 SEHNR and CDR2 FQNEAQ come from the germline V gene (reference sequence). The CDR3 sequence is 13 residues long. CDR3 DNA sequence: TGTGCCAGCAGCTTCGGAGGGAACACTGAAGCTTTCTTT. This encodes CASSFGGNTEAFF.